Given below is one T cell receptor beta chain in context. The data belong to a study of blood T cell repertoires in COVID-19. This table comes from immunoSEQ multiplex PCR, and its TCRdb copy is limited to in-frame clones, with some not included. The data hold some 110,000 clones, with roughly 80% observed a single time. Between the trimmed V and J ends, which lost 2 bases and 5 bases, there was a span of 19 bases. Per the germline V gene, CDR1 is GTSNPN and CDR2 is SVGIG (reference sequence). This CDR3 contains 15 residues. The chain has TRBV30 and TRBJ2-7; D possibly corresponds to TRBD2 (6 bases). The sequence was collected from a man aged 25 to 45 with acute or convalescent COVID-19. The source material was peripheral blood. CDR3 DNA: TGTGCCTGGAGTCGTCTAGTTGCGGGGCTCAACGAGCAGTACTTC. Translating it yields CAWSRLVAGLNEQYF. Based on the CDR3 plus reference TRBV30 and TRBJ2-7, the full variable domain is SQTIHQWPATLVQPVGSPLSLECTVEGTSNPNLYWYRQAAGRGLQLLFYSVGIGQISSEVPQNLSASRPQDRQFILSSKKLLLSDSGFYLCAWSRLVAGLNEQYFGPGTRLTVT.